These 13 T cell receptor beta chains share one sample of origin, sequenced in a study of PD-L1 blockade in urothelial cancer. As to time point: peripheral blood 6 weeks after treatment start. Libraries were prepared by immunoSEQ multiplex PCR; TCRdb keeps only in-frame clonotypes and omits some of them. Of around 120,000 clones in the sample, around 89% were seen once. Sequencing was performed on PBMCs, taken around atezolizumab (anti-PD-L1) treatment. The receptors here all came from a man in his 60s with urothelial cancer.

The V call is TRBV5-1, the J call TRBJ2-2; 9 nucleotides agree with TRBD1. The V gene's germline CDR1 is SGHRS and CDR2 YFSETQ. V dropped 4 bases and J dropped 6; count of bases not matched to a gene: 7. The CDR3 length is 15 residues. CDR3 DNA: TGCGCCAGCAGCGTGGACAGGGGAGGAGCCGGGGAGCTGTTTTTT. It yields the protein CASSVDRGGAGELFF.

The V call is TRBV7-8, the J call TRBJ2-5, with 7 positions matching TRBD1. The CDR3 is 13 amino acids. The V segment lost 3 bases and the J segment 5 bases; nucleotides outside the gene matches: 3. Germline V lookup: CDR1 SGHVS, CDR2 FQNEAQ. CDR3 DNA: TGTGCCAGCAGCTTCGACAGGGTCGAGACCCAGTACTTC. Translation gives CASSFDRVETQYF.

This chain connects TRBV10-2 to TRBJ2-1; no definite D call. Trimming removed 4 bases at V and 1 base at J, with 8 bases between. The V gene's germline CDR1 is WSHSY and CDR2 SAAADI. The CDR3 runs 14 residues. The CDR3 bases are TGCGCCAGCAGTGGGCAGGCGTCCTACAATGAGCAGTTCTTC. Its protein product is CASSGQASYNEQFF.

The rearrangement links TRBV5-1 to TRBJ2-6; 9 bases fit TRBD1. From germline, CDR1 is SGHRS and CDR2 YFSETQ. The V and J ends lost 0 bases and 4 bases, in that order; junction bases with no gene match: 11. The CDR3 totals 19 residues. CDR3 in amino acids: CASSLDQTGGPGGANVLTF. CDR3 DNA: TGCGCCAGCAGCTTGGACCAGACAGGGGGACCGGGGGGGGCCAACGTCCTGACTTTC.

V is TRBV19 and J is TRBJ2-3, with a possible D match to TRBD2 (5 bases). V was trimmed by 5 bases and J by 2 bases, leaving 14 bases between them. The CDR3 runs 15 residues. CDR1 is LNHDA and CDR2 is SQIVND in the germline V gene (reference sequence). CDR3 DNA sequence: TGTGCCAGTAGTCGGAGGAATACACCCACAGATACGCAGTATTTT. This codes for CASSRRNTPTDTQYF.

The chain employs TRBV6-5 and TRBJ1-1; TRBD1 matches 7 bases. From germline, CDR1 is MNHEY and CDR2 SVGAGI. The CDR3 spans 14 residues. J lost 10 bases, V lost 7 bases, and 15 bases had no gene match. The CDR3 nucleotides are TGTGCCAGCACCGTAAGCCCTAGGACAGGTGGAGCTTTCTTT. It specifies CASTVSPRTGGAFF.

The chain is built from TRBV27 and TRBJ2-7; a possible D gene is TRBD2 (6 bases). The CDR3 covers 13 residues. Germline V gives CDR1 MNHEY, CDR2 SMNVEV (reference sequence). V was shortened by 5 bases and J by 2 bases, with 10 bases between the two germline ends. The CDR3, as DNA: TGTGCCAGCAGTGCGGGGTCTACCTACGAGCAGTACTTC. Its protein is CASSAGSTYEQYF.

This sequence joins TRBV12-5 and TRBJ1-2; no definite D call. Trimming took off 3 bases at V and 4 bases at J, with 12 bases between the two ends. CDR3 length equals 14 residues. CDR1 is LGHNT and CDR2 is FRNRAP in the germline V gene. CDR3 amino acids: CASGFPGLVYGYTF. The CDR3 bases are TGTGCTAGTGGTTTCCCAGGACTGGTCTATGGCTACACCTTC. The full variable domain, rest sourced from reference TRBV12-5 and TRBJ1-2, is DARVTQTPRHKVTEMGQEVTMRCQPILGHNTVFWYRQTMMQGLELLAYFRNRAPLDDSGMPKDRFSAEMPDATLATLKIQPSEPRDSAVYFCASGFPGLVYGYTFGSGTRLTVV.

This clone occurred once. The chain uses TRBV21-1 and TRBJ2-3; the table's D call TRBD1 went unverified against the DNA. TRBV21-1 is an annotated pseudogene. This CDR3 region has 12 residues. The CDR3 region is CASSIGAGTQYF. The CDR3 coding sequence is TGTGCCAGCAGCATAGGTGCAGGGACGCAGTATTTT.

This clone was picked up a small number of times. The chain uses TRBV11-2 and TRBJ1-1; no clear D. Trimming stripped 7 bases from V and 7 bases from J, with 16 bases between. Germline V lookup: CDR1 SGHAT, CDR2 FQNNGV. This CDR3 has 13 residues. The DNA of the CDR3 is TGTGCCAGCAAAATAACGTGGGGAGGTGAAGCTTTCTTT. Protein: CASKITWGGEAFF.

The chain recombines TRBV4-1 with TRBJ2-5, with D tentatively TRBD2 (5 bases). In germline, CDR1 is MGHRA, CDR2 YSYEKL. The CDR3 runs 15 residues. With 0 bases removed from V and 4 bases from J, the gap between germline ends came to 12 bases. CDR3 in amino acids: CASSQEGSRGETQYF. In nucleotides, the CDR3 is TGCGCCAGCAGCCAAGAGGGGTCCCGGGGAGAGACCCAGTACTTC.

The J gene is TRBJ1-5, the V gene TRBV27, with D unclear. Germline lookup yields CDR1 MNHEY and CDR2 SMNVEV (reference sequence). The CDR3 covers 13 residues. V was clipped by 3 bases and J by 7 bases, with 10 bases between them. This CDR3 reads CASSLGRYQPQHF. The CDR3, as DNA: TGTGCCAGCAGTTTGGGCAGGTACCAGCCCCAGCATTTT.

The CDR3 sequence is CASSLGTGFHEQYF. The CDR3 nucleotides are TGCGCCAGCAGCTTGGGGACAGGGTTCCACGAGCAGTACTTC. The chain is built from TRBV5-1 and TRBJ2-7, with 8 bases fitting TRBD1. Per the germline V gene, CDR1 is SGHRS and CDR2 is YFSETQ. The V gene end was trimmed by 0 bases and the J gene end by 5 bases; junction bases not matched to a gene: 4. The CDR3 has 14 residues.